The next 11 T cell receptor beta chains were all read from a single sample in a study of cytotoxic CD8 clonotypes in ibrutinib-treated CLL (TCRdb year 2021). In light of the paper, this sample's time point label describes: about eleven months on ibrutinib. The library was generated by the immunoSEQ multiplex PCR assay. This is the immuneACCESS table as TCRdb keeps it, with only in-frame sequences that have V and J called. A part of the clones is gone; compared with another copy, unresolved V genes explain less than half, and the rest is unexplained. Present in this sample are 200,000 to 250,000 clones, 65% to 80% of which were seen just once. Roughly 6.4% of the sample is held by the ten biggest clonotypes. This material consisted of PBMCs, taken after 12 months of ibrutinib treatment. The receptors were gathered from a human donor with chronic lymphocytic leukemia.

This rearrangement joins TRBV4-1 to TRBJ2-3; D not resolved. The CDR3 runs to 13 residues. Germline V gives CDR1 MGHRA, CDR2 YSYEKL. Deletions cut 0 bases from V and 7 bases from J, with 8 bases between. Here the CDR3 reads CASSQDSLNTQYF. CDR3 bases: TGCGCCAGCAGCCAAGACTCTCTCAATACGCAGTATTTT.

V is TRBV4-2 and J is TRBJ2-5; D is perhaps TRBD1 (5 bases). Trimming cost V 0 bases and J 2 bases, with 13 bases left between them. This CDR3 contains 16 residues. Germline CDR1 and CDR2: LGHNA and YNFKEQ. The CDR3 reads CASSQDGASFQETQYF. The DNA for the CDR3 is TGTGCCAGCAGCCAAGATGGGGCCTCCTTTCAAGAGACCCAGTACTTC.

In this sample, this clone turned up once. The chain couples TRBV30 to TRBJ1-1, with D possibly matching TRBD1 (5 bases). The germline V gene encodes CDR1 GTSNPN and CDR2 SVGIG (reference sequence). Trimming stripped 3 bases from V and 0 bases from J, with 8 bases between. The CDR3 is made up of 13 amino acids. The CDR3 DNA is TGTGCCTGGAGCCCCAGGGTGAACACTGAAGCTTTCTTT. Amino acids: CAWSPRVNTEAFF.

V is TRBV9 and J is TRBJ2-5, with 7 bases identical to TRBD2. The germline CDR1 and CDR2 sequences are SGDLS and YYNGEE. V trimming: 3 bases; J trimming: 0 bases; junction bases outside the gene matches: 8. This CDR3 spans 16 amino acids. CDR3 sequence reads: CASSEGSGAYQETQYF. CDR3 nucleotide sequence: TGTGCCAGCAGCGAGGGAAGCGGGGCGTACCAAGAGACCCAGTACTTC. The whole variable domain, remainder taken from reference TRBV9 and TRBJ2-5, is DSGVTQTPKHLITATGQRVTLRCSPRSGDLSVYWYQQSLDQGLQFLIQYYNGEERAKGNILERFSAQQFPDLHSELNLSSLELGDSALYFCASSEGSGAYQETQYFGPGTRLLVL.

In DNA, the CDR3 is TGTGCCAGCAGCTTATTCGGGGGTGGTTTAAGTTTGGCTTTCTTT. Its translation: CASSLFGGGLSLAFF. The rearrangement uses TRBV7-9 and TRBJ1-1; a possible D gene is TRBD1 (5 bases). V was clipped by 2 bases and J by 11 bases, with 21 bases between them. The CDR3 sequence is 15 residues long. The V gene's germline CDR1 is SEHNR and CDR2 FQNEAQ (reference sequence).

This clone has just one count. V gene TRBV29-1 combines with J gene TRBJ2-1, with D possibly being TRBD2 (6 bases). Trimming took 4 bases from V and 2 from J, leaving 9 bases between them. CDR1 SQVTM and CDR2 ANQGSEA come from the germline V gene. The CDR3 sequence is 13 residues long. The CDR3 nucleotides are TGCAGCGTTGCGGGGGTTGCCTACAATGAGCAGTTCTTC. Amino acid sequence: CSVAGVAYNEQFF.

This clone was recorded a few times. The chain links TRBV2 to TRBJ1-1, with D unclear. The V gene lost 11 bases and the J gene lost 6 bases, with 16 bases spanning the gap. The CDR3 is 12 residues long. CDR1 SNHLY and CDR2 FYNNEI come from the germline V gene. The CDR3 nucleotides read TGTGCCGGGATGCCAATGGTGGCTGAAGCTTTCTTT. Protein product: CAGMPMVAEAFF.

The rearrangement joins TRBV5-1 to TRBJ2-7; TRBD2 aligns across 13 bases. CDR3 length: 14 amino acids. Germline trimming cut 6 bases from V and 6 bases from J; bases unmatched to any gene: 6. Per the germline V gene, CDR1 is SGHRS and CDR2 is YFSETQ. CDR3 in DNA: TGCGCCAGCACGCTGACTAGCGGGAGGACCGAGCAGTACTTC. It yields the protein CASTLTSGRTEQYF.

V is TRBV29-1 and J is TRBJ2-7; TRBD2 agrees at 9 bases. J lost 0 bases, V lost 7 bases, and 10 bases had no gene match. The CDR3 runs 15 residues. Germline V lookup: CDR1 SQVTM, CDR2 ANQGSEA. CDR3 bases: TGCAGCGGCCAAGGGAGTAGCGGGAGCTCCTACGAGCAGTACTTC. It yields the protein CSGQGSSGSSYEQYF.

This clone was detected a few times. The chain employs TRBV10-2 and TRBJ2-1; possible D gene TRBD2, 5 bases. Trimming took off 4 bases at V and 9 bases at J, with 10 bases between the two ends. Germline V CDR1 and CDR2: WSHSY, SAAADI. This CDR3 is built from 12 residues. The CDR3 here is CASSGLSGEQFF. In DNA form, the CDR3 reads TGCGCCAGCAGTGGACTATCCGGTGAGCAGTTCTTC.

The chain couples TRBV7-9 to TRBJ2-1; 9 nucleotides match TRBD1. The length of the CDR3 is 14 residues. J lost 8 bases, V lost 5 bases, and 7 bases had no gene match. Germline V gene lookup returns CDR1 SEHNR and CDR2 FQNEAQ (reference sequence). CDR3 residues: CASSATGGGYEQFF. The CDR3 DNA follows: TGTGCCAGCAGCGCCACAGGGGGCGGGTATGAGCAGTTCTTC.